Presented here are 21 T cell receptor beta chains from one specimen sequenced in a study of blood T cell repertoires in COVID-19. The method was immunoSEQ multiplex PCR; TCRdb's version includes in-frame clones alone and lacks a portion of them. The sample has some 700,000 clones; about nine tenths are singletons. The sequenced material came from peripheral blood. These TCRs come from a woman aged 18-29 years with acute or convalescent COVID-19.

This chain joins TRBV11-2 and TRBJ2-7, with 7 bases matching TRBD1. V gave up 7 bases and J gave up 0 bases; unmatched junction bases: 12. Germline CDR1 is SGHAT and CDR2 is FQNNGV. This CDR3 contains 16 residues. The CDR3 region has the DNA TGTGCCAGCAAGAGGGGACGGGACAGTAACTCCTACGAGCAGTACTTC. Residues: CASKRGRDSNSYEQYF.

This chain joins TRBV25-1 and TRBJ2-7; D remains unclear. Germline-derived CDR1 and CDR2 are MGHDK and SYGVNS. The CDR3 is made up of 14 amino acids. Trimming pared 6 bases from V and 3 bases from J, leaving 15 bases between. The CDR3 loop reads CASSRLRHGYEQYF. Written as DNA, the CDR3 is TGTGCCAGCAGCCGCCTCCGACACGGCTACGAGCAGTACTTC.

Details on this clone: This clone may be a read error of a much larger clone one base away. The sample holds other DNA sequences that translate to the same CDR3. V is TRBV7-2 and J is TRBJ1-3; possible D gene TRBD1, 5 bases. This CDR3 is 17 amino acids long. Germline assignment: CDR1 SGHTA and CDR2 FQGNSA. V lost 1 base to trimming and J lost 0 bases, with 13 bases between them. CDR3 sequence: CASSLGGQGISGNTIYF. The CDR3 DNA sequence: TGTGCCAGCAGCTTAGGTGGACAAGGAATCTCTGGAAACACCATATATTTT.

The chain is built from TRBV5-4 and TRBJ2-3; D may be TRBD2 (5 bases). The CDR3 has 13 amino acids. Between the trimmed V and J ends, which lost 0 bases and 4 bases, there was a span of 6 bases. Germline assignment: CDR1 SGHNT and CDR2 YYREEE (reference sequence). Written as DNA, the CDR3 is TGTGCCAGCAGCTTGGGAGGGTCAGATACGCAGTATTTT. This gives the protein CASSLGGSDTQYF.

CDR3 amino acids: CASSEHRGRTGNEQFF. In nucleotides, the CDR3 is TGTGCCAGCAGCGAGCACAGGGGGCGCACGGGGAATGAGCAGTTCTTC. The V and J genes are TRBV7-2 and TRBJ2-1; 9 bases agree with TRBD1. This CDR3 is built from 16 residues. CDR1 is SGHTA, CDR2 FQGNSA, per germline. V dropped 5 bases and J dropped 7; count of bases not matched to a gene: 12. The variable domain in full, completed from reference TRBV7-2 and TRBJ2-1, reads GAGVSQSPSNKVTEKGKDVELRCDPISGHTALYWYRQSLGQGLEFLIYFQGNSAPDKSGLPSDRFSAERTGGSVSTLTIQRTQQEDSAVYLCASSEHRGRTGNEQFFGPGTRLTVL.

This clone was picked up one time. CDR3 DNA: TGTGCCAGCAGTGACACCCTGCGGAAGCTGTTTTTT. Its translation is CASSDTLRKLFF. The chain recombines TRBV2 with TRBJ2-2; no clear D gene. The CDR3 is 12 residues long. Trimming stripped 3 bases from V and 12 bases from J, with 11 bases between. From germline, CDR1 is SNHLY and CDR2 FYNNEI.

About this clone itself: Other DNA sequences of this sample code for an identical CDR3. The chain links TRBV5-1 to TRBJ1-2, with TRBD1 identical over 7 bases. Germline lookup yields CDR1 SGHRS and CDR2 YFSETQ. V lost 0 bases, J lost 3 bases, and 2 bases stayed unmatched. The length of the CDR3 is 14 residues. CDR3 amino acids: CASSLGQGDYGYTF. Here the CDR3 DNA reads TGCGCCAGCAGCTTGGGACAGGGCGACTATGGCTACACCTTC.

The chain combines TRBV7-9 with TRBJ1-1; 7 bases map to TRBD1. Germline CDR1 reads SEHNR; CDR2 reads FQNEAQ (reference sequence). The CDR3 contains 14 residues. After removal of 7 bases from V and 7 bases from J, the junction contained 12 bases not matched to a gene. The CDR3 DNA is TGTGCCAGCACCCTACGACAGGGAGGTGGTGAAGCTTTCTTT. Amino acid sequence: CASTLRQGGGEAFF.

This chain connects TRBV24-1 to TRBJ1-5; D might be TRBD1 (5 bases). Germline CDR1 is KGHDR and CDR2 is SFDVKD. This CDR3 is built from 13 residues. V gave up 4 bases and J gave up 7 bases, with 10 bases separating them. CDR3 nucleotide sequence: TGTGCCACCAGTGACAGGGTGGGACAGCCCCAGCATTTT. Its protein product is CATSDRVGQPQHF.

This clone was detected only once. V is TRBV19 and J is TRBJ1-5; 8 bases map to TRBD1. Unmatched junction bases numbered 12, after V lost 4 bases and J lost 1 base. The CDR3 is 18 residues long. Germline V gives CDR1 LNHDA, CDR2 SQIVND (reference sequence). The CDR3 sequence is CASSTRTGYVESNQPQHF. The CDR3 DNA follows: TGTGCCAGTAGTACCCGGACAGGGTATGTGGAAAGCAATCAGCCCCAGCATTTT.

The chain recombines TRBV6-2 or TRBV6-3 with TRBJ1-2; unclear D gene. This CDR3 comprises 14 residues. Deletions cut 0 bases from V and 6 bases from J, with 11 bases between. Germline CDR1 and CDR2: MNHEY and SVGEGT. DNA of the CDR3: TGTGCCAGCAGTTACTCCGTCGAGGGTGATGGCTACACCTTC. This translates into CASSYSVEGDGYTF.

In regard to this clone: The junction shows a germline mismatch at one end, possibly a read error. The chain joins TRBV5-1 to TRBJ2-7, with TRBD2 as a possible D gene (7 bases). Looked up from germline, CDR1 is SGHRS and CDR2 is YFSETQ. The CDR3 contains 12 residues. The chain's CDR3 is CASSSLGGGGNF. The CDR3 DNA is TGCGCCAGCAGCTCCCTCGGGGGAGGGGGGAACTTC.

This clone has a single count. The J gene is TRBJ2-5, the V gene TRBV25-1; TRBD1 is a possible D gene (5 bases). Germline V CDR1 and CDR2: MGHDK, SYGVNS. V shed 3 bases and J shed 1 base, with 12 bases lying between them. This CDR3 has 15 residues. For the CDR3, the DNA is TGTGCCAGCAGTGACCCCGCAGGGATCCAAGAGACCCAGTACTTC. It codes for CASSDPAGIQETQYF.

V and J are TRBV11-2 and TRBJ2-1; TRBD2 might be the D (6 bases). Trimming removed 2 bases at V and 8 bases at J, with 25 bases between. The CDR3 is 18 amino acids. CDR1 is SGHAT, CDR2 FQNNGV, per germline. CDR3 bases: TGTGCCAGCAGCTTATCCGGGACTCGGGTTAACTTCGTGGATGAGCAGTTCTTC. Translating it yields CASSLSGTRVNFVDEQFF.

This chain's CDR3 is CASSVRAGGSYGYTF. The DNA of the CDR3 is TGTGCCAGCAGTGTACGGGCAGGGGGCTCCTATGGCTACACCTTC. This chain links TRBV2 with TRBJ1-2; 8 bases agree with TRBD1. Germline V lookup: CDR1 SNHLY, CDR2 FYNNEI. This CDR3 contains 15 residues. V trimming: 4 bases; J trimming: 4 bases; junction bases outside the gene matches: 8.

The chain employs TRBV13 and TRBJ1-3, with a possible D match to TRBD1 (6 bases). V dropped 2 bases and J dropped 4 bases, with 18 bases sitting between them. CDR1 and CDR2 (germline): PRHDT, FYEKMQ (reference sequence). The length of the CDR3 is 17 residues. Written as DNA, the CDR3 is TGTGCCAGCAGCTTACTGGGACCAACAGGGTCAGGAAACACCATATATTTT. It translates to CASSLLGPTGSGNTIYF.

This clone was seen once. CDR3 nucleotide sequence: TGTGCCTGGAGTATCGGGACAGGGCAGGAAAAACTGTTTTTT. Protein product: CAWSIGTGQEKLFF. This rearrangement joins TRBV30 to TRBJ1-4, with 9 bases identical to TRBD1. The germline V gene has CDR1 GTSNPN and CDR2 SVGIG (reference sequence). The CDR3 is 14 residues long. V was clipped by 2 bases and J by 8 bases; unmatched bases: 6.

The chain recombines TRBV6-1 with TRBJ2-2, with D hard to call. Trimming cost V 1 base and J 5 bases, with 14 bases left between them. The germline CDR1 and CDR2 sequences are MNHNS and SASEGT. The CDR3 is 16 residues long. The CDR3 DNA reads as TGTGCCAGCAGTGAAGGAACCTACTATTGGACCGGGGAGCTGTTTTTT. This codes for CASSEGTYYWTGELFF.

The CDR3 loop reads CASSLDLRANYGYTF. CDR3 in DNA: TGTGCCAGCAGCTTAGATCTCCGGGCTAACTATGGCTACACCTTC. The V and J genes are TRBV7-2 and TRBJ1-2; D is unclear. Germline values: CDR1 SGHTA, CDR2 FQGNSA. V was trimmed by 1 base and J by 0 bases, leaving 9 bases between them. This CDR3 is 15 amino acids long.

This clone appeared a single time. J is TRBJ2-2 and V is TRBV5-1, with D tentatively TRBD1 (5 bases). This CDR3 is built from 16 residues. Looked up from germline, CDR1 is SGHRS and CDR2 is YFSETQ. V lost 1 base, J lost 0 bases, and 10 bases lay in between. CDR3 region: CASSLWQGTNTGELFF. The CDR3 DNA reads as TGCGCCAGCAGCTTGTGGCAGGGCACGAACACCGGGGAGCTGTTTTTT.

The chain recombines TRBV30 with TRBJ2-1, with D possibly being TRBD2 (6 bases). This CDR3 is 16 amino acids long. V shed 3 bases and J shed 10 bases, with 25 bases lying between them. CDR1 GTSNPN and CDR2 SVGIG come from the germline V gene (reference sequence). The CDR3: CAWRRVGGTAGWEQFF. CDR3 coding DNA: TGTGCCTGGAGGAGAGTCGGTGGGACCGCGGGGTGGGAGCAGTTCTTC.